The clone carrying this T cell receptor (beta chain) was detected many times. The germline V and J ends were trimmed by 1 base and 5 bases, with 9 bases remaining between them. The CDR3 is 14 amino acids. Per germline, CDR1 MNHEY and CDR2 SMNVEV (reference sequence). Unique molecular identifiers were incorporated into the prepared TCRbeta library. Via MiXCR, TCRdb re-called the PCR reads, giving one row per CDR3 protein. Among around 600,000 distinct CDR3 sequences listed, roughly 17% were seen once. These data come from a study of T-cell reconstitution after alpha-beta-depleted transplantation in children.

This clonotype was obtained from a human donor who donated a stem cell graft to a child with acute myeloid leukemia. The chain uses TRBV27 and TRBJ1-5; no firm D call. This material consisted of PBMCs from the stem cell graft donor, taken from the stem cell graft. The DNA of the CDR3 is TGTGCCAGCAGTTTATTAGGGTACGATCAGCCCCAGCATTTT. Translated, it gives CASSLLGYDQPQHF.